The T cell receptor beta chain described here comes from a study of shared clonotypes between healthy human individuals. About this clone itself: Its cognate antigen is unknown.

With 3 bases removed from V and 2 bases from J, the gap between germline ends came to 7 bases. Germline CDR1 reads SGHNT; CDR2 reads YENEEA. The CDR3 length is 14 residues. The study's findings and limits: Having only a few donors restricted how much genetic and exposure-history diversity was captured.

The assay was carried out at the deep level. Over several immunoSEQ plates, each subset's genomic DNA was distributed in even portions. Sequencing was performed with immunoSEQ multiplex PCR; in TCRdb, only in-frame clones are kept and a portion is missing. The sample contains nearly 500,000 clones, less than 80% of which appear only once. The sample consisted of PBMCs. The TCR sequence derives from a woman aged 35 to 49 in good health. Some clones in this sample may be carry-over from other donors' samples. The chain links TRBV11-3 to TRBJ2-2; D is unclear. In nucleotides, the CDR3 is TGTGCCAGCAGCTTTGACTCAAACACCGGGGAGCTGTTTTTT. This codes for CASSFDSNTGELFF. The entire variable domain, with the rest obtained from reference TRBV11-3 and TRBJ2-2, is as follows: EAGVVQSPRYKIIEKKQPVAFWCNPISGHNTLYWYLQNLGQGPELLIRYENEEAVDDSQLPKDRFSAERLKGVDSTLKIQPAELGDSAVYLCASSFDSNTGELFFGEGSRLTVL.